This TCR beta chain emerged from a study of blood T cell repertoires in COVID-19. Background on the study: PBMCs, B-cell-depleted T cells, or T cells were the source of the cDNA or gDNA that made up the material.

Authors' processing steps: Reference gene primer amplification in the assay estimated nucleated cell counts. Data came from immunoSEQ multiplex PCR; TCRdb stores just in-frame clones and leaves some out. The D gene and trimming were derived from the DNA, and the V and J assignments and clone size from that table. The profile shows under 150,000 clones, 79% of them singletons. The CDR3 totals 15 residues. V gave up 6 bases and J gave up 1 base, with 13 bases separating them. CDR1 and CDR2 from the germline V gene are MDHEN and SYDVKM. The sample taken for sequencing was peripheral blood. This TCR came from a man aged 55-75 years with acute or convalescent COVID-19. The chain joins TRBV28 to TRBJ1-5, with D uncertain. The chain's CDR3 is CASRPRGISNQPQHF. The CDR3 region has the DNA TGTGCCAGCAGACCTCGAGGCATAAGCAATCAGCCCCAGCATTTT. Variable domain in full (rest from reference TRBV28 and TRBJ1-5): DVKVTQSSRYLVKRTGEKVFLECVQDMDHENMFWYRQDPGLGLRLIYFSYDVKMKEKGDIPEGYSVSREKKERFSLILESASTNQTSMYLCASRPRGISNQPQHFGDGTRLSIL.